The clone carrying this T cell receptor (beta chain) was found a few times. One junction end disagrees with the germline gene, perhaps due to a read error. This CDR3 region has 15 residues. Germline CDR1 reads MNHEY; CDR2 reads SVGAGI. There were TCR beta CDR3 regions amplified from RNA transcripts. First-round RT-PCR with HTBI primers amplified the TCR CDR3 region. TCRdb itself ran the multiplex PCR reads through MiXCR, one entry per CDR3 protein. The sample includes 500,000 to 600,000 distinct CDR3 sequences, around 15% of them seen just once. The data were obtained in a study of T cells in Graves' hyperthyroidism and ophthalmopathy.

This TCR was sampled from a woman aged 18-35 years with Graves' hyperthyroidism. The chain employs TRBV6-5 and TRBJ2-3; D remains ambiguous. The sequenced sample consisted of blood. The CDR3 sequence: CASSDSAKLSSAQYF. The CDR3 DNA follows: TGTGCCAGCAGTGACTCAGCAAAGTTATCTTCGGCGCAGTATTTT.